The text below deals with one T cell receptor (beta chain). The antigen remains unidentified. Produced via immunoSEQ multiplex PCR; TCRdb's table is partial and in-frame only. In the table there are about 710,000 clones, less than 80% of which are singletons. V was clipped by 10 bases and J by 4 bases, with 17 bases between them. The germline V gene encodes CDR1 MDHEN and CDR2 SYDVKM. CDR3 length equals 13 residues. This sample was included in a study of shared clonotypes between healthy human individuals. In the study overall: Three plates were used per donor for CD4 naive, three for CD4 memory, two for CD8 naive and one for CD8 memory.

The split of CD4+ cells yielded CD45RA+ naive and CD45RA-negative memory subsets. Study-wide results and limits: Shared across a few donors were 5% to 6% of the naive CD4 clonotypes. Generation probabilities of non-shared clonotypes were lower (relative to those shared by all four donors).

The receptor was derived from a woman in her twenties or thirties in good health. The chain uses TRBV28 and TRBJ2-7; D is possibly TRBD2 (6 bases). Source material: memory CD4+ T cells sorted from blood. The sample's subset: CD45RA-negative fraction. The CDR3 bases are TGTGCCACCAGGAGGGATTACGCGTACGAGCAGTACTTC. As protein: CATRRDYAYEQYF.